The present T cell receptor (beta chain) was sequenced within a study of blood T cell repertoires in COVID-19. Background on the study: Donors in the United States, Italy and Spain gave samples during acute or convalescent COVID-19. The cDNA or gDNA used as material had been derived from T cells, B-cell-depleted T cells, or PBMCs.

In this sample, this clone turned up once. Additional DNA sequences in this sample encode the identical CDR3. In the original processing: For nucleated cells, counts were estimated from reference gene primer amplification. The repertoire was sequenced with immunoSEQ multiplex PCR; TCRdb's copy has only in-frame clones and lacks some. From that table come the V and J calls and clone size; the DNA was used to work out D and trimming. The sample records fewer than 130,000 clones, around 90% being singletons. There are 16 residues in the CDR3. After removal of 0 bases from V and 5 bases from J, the junction contained 6 bases not matched to a gene. Germline assignment: CDR1 MNHEY and CDR2 SVGAGI.

The sequenced material came from peripheral blood. The chain joins TRBV6-5 to TRBJ2-1; 8 nucleotides align to TRBD2. This receptor was taken from a human donor in a cohort sampled during active COVID-19. The CDR3 reads CASSYSSGSRDNEQFF. The CDR3 DNA reads TGTGCCAGCAGTTACTCGAGCGGGAGTCGGGACAATGAGCAGTTCTTC.